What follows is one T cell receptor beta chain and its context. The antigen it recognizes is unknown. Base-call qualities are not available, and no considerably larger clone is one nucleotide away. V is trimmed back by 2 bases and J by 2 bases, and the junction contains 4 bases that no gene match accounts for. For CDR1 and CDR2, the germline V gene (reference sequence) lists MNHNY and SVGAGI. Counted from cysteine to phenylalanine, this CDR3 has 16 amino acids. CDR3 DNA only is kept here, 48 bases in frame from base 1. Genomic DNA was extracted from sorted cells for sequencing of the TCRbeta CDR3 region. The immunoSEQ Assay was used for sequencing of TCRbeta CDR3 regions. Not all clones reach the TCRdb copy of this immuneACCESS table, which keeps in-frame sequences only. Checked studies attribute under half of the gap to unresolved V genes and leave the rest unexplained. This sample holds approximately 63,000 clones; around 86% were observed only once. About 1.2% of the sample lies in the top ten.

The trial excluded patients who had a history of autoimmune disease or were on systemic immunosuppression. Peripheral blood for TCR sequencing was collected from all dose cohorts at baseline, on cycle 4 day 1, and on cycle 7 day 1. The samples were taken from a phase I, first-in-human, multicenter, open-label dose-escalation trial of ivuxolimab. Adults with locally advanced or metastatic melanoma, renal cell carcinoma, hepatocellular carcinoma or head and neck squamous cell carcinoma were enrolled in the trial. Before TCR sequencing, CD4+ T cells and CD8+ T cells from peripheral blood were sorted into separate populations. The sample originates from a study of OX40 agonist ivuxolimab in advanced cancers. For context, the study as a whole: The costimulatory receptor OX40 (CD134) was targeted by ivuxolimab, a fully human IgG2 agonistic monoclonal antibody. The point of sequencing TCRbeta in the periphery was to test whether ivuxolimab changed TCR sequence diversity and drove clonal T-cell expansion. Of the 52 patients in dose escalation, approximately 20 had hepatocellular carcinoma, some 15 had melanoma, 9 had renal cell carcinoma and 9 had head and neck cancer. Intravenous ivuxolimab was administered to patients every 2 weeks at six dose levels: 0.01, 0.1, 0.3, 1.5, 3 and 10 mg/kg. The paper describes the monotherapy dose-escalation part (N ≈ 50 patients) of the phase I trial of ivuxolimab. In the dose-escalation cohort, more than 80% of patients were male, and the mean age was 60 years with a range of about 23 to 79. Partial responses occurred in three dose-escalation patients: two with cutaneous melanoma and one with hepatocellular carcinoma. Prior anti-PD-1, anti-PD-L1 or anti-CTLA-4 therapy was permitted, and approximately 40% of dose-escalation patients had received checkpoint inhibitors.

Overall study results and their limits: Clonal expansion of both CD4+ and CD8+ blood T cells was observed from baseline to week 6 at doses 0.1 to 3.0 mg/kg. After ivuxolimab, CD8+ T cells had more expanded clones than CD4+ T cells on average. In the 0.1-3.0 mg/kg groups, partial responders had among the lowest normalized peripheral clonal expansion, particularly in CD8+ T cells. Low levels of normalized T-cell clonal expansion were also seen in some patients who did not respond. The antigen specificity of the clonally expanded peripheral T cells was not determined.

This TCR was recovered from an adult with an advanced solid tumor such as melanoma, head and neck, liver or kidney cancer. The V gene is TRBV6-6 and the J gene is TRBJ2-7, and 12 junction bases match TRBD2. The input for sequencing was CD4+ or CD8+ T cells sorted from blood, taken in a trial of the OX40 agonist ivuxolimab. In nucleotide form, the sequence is TGTGCCAGCAGTTACGCCGGACTAGCGGGGACCTACGAGCAGTACTTC. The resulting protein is CASSYAGLAGTYEQYF.